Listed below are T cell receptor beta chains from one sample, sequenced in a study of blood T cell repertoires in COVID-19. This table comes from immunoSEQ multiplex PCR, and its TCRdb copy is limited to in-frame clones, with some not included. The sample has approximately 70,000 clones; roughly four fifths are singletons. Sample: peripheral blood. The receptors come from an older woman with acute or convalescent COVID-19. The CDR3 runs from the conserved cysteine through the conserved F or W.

CDR3aa: CSSWTGNYGYTF
v_gene: TRBV29-1
j_gene: TRBJ1-2
len: 12

CDR3aa: CASSPPYNTEAFF
v_gene: TRBV25-1
j_gene: TRBJ1-1
len: 13

CDR3aa: CASGDRPNSGNTIYF
v_gene: TRBV19
j_gene: TRBJ1-3
len: 15

CDR3aa: CASSFRQTGNQPQHF
v_gene: TRBV6-6
j_gene: TRBJ1-5
len: 15

CDR3aa: CASSSRDRDTEAFF
v_gene: TRBV9
j_gene: TRBJ1-1
len: 14

CDR3aa: CSVESGTGTEAFF
v_gene: TRBV29-1
j_gene: TRBJ1-1
len: 13

CDR3aa: CASSLTSNTEAFF
v_gene: TRBV5-4
j_gene: TRBJ1-1
len: 13

CDR3aa: CASSVGLAGGLRDEQYF
v_gene: TRBV9
j_gene: TRBJ2-7
len: 17

CDR3aa: CASSPLQGARGNQPQHF
v_gene: TRBV4-1
j_gene: TRBJ1-5
len: 17

CDR3aa: CASSLGGLYEQYF
v_gene: TRBV11-2
j_gene: TRBJ2-7
len: 13

CDR3aa: CASSLLGSGGISDTQYF
v_gene: TRBV5-1
j_gene: TRBJ2-3
len: 17

CDR3aa: CASSQGLPYNEQFF
v_gene: TRBV14
j_gene: TRBJ2-1
len: 14

CDR3aa: CASSVRGGISGNTIYF
v_gene: TRBV9
j_gene: TRBJ1-3
len: 16

CDR3aa: CASSPRTGGNNSPLHF
v_gene: TRBV9
j_gene: TRBJ1-6
len: 16

CDR3aa: CASSYSNRGNTGELFF
v_gene: TRBV6-5
j_gene: TRBJ2-2
len: 16

CDR3aa: CASSLDRTGRELFF
v_gene: TRBV5-1
j_gene: TRBJ2-2
len: 14

CDR3aa: CASSLGLRDKDNEQFF
v_gene: TRBV5-4
j_gene: TRBJ2-1
len: 16

CDR3aa: CASSQTTARGYEQYF
v_gene: TRBV5-1
j_gene: TRBJ2-7
len: 15

CDR3aa: CASSISSGGLREQFF
v_gene: TRBV2
j_gene: TRBJ2-1
len: 15

CDR3aa: CASSLQGEGDNSPLHF
v_gene: TRBV11-1
j_gene: TRBJ1-6
len: 16

CDR3aa: CASSLTLVNRDTQYF
v_gene: TRBV5-1
j_gene: TRBJ2-3
len: 15

CDR3aa: CASSSPSGGLSDTEAFF
v_gene: TRBV5-4
j_gene: TRBJ1-1
len: 17

CDR3aa: CASGLIQGGGYTF
v_gene: TRBV12-5
j_gene: TRBJ1-2
len: 13

CDR3aa: CASSQDGKRFF
v_gene: TRBV4-1
j_gene: TRBJ1-4
len: 11

CDR3aa: CASAIGTVGQAHEQYF
v_gene: TRBV2
j_gene: TRBJ2-7
len: 16

CDR3aa: CASSVSQTSGDGYTF
v_gene: TRBV9
j_gene: TRBJ1-2
len: 15